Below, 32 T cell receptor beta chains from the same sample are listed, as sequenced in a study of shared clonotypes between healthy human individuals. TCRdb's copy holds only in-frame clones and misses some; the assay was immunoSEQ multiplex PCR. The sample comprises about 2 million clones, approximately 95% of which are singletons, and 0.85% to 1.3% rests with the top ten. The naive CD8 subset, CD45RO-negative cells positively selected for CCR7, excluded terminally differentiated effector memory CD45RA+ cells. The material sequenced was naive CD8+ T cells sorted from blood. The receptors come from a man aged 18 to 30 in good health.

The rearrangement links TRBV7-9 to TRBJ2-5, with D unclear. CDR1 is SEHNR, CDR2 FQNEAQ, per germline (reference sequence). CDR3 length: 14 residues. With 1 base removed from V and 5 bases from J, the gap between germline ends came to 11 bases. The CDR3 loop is CASSLDGYSETQYF. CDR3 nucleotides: TGTGCCAGCAGCTTAGATGGATACTCGGAGACCCAGTACTTC.

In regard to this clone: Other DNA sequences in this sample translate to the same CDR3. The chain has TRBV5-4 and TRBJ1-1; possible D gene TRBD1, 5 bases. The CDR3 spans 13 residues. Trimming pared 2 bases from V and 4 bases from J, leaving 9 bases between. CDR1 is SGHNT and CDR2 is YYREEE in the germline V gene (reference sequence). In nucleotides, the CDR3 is TGTGCCAGCAGCTTTCAGGGAGGCACTGAAGCTTTCTTT. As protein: CASSFQGGTEAFF.

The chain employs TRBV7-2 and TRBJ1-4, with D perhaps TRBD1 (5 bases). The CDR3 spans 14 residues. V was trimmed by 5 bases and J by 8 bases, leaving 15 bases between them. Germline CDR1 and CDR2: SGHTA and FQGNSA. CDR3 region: CASSQGGVGEKLFF. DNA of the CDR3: TGTGCCAGCAGCCAAGGAGGGGTAGGGGAAAAACTGTTTTTT.

The CDR3 DNA is TGTGCCAGCAGCTTGGGAGCAGGGGGCAGGGTCTATGGCTACACCTTC. Protein product: CASSLGAGGRVYGYTF. The chain carries TRBV5-4 and TRBJ1-2, with TRBD1 matching 8 bases. V trimming: 0 bases; J trimming: 4 bases; junction bases outside the gene matches: 8. The germline V gene has CDR1 SGHNT and CDR2 YYREEE (reference sequence). The CDR3 length is 16 residues.

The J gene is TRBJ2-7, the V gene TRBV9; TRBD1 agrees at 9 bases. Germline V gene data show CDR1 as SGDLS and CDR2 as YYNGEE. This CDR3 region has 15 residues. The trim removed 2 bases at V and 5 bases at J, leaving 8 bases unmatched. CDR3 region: CASSVDVGQGHEQYF. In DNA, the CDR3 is TGTGCCAGCAGCGTGGATGTGGGACAGGGCCACGAGCAGTACTTC.

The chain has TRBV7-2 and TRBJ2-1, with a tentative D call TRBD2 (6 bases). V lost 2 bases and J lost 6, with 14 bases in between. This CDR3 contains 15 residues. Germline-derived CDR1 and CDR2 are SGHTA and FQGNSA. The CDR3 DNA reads TGTGCCAGCAGCTTATTTCGGGAGATGGTCAATGAGCAGTTCTTC. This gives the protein CASSLFREMVNEQFF. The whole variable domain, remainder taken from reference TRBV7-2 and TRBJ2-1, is GAGVSQSPSNKVTEKGKDVELRCDPISGHTALYWYRQSLGQGLEFLIYFQGNSAPDKSGLPSDRFSAERTGGSVSTLTIQRTQQEDSAVYLCASSLFREMVNEQFFGPGTRLTVL.

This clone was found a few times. CDR3 DNA: TGTGCCAGCAGCCGAACGGGGGACGGCCTGGAGCCCCAGCATTTT. Its translation: CASSRTGDGLEPQHF. The V gene is TRBV4-2, the J gene TRBJ1-5, with a tentative D call TRBD1 (5 bases). The CDR3 has 15 residues. Trimming shortened V by 4 bases and J by 8 bases, and 18 bases separated the two germline ends. Looked up from germline, CDR1 is LGHNA and CDR2 is YNFKEQ.

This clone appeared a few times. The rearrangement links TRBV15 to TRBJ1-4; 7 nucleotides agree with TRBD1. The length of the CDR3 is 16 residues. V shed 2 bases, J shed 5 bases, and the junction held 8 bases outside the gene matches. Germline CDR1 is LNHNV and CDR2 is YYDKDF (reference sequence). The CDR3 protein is CATSRFSGGRNEKLFF. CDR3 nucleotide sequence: TGTGCCACCAGCAGATTCTCAGGGGGTCGAAATGAAAAACTGTTTTTT.

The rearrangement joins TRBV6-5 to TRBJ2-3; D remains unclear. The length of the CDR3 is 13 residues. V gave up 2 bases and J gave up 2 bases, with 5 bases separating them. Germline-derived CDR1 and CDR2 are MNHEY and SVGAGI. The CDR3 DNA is TGTGCCAGCAGTTACAAGCACACAGATACGCAGTATTTT. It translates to CASSYKHTDTQYF.

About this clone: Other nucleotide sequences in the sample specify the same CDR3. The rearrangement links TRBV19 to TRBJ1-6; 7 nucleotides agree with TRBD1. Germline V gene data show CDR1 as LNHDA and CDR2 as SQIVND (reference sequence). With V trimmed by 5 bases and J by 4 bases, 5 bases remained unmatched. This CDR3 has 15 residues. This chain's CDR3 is CASSLGDSYNSPLHF. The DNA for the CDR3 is TGTGCCAGTAGTTTGGGGGACAGTTATAATTCACCCCTCCACTTT.

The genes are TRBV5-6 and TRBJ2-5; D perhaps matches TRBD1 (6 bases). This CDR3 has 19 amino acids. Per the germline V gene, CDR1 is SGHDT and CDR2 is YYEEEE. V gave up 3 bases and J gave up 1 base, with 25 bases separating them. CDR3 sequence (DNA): TGTGCCAGCAGCTGGGACAAGGAAGGCAGGGTAATACCCCAAGAGACCCAGTACTTC. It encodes CASSWDKEGRVIPQETQYF. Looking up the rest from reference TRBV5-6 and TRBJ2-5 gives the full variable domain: DAGVTQSPTHLIKTRGQQVTLRCSPKSGHDTVSWYQQALGQGPQFIFQYYEEEERQRGNFPDRFSGHQFPNYSSELNVNALLLGDSALYLCASSWDKEGRVIPQETQYFGPGTRLLVL.

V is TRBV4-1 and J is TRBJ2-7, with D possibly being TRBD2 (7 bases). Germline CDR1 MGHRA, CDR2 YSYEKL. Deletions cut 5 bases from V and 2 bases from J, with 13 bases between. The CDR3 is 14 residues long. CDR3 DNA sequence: TGCGCCAGCAGCTCTGTCGGGGGGCCCTACGAGCAGTACTTC. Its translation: CASSSVGGPYEQYF.

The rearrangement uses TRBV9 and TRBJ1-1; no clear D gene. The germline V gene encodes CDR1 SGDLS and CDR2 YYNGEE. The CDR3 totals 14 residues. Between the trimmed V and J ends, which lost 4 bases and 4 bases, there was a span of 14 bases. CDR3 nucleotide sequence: TGTGCCAGCAGCCCCTCCGGGATGAGCACTGAAGCTTTCTTT. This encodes CASSPSGMSTEAFF.

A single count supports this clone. The CDR3 sequence is CASTLDTNEKLFF. For the CDR3, the DNA is TGTGCCAGCACCCTGGACACAAATGAAAAACTGTTTTTT. The chain recombines TRBV7-9 with TRBJ1-4; possible D gene TRBD1, 5 bases. There are 13 residues in the CDR3. CDR1 and CDR2 from the germline V gene are SEHNR and FQNEAQ (reference sequence). The germline V and J ends were trimmed by 7 bases and 5 bases, with 11 bases remaining between them.

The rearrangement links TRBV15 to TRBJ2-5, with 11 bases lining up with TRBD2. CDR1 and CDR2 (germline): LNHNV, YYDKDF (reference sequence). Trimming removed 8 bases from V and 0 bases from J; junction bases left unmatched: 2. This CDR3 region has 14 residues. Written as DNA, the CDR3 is TGTGCCACCTCGACTAGCGGGGACCAAGAGACCCAGTACTTC. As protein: CATSTSGDQETQYF.

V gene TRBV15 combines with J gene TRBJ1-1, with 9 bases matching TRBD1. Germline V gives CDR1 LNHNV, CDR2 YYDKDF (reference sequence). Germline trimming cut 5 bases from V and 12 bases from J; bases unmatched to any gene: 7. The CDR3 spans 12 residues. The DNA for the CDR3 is TGTGCCACCAGCGTACGGGACAGGGCACCTTTCTTT. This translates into CATSVRDRAPFF.

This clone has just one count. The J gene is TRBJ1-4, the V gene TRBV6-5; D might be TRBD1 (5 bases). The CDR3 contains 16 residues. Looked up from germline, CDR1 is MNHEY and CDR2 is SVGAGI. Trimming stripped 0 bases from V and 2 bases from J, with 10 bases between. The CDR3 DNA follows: TGTGCCAGCAGTTACTCCTCCTGGGGGACTAATGAAAAACTGTTTTTT. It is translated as CASSYSSWGTNEKLFF.

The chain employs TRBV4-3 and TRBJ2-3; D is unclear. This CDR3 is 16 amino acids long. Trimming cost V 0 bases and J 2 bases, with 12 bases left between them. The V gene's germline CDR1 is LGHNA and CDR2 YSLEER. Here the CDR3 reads CASSQENVPITDTQYF. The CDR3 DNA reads TGCGCCAGCAGCCAAGAAAACGTTCCGATCACAGATACGCAGTATTTT.

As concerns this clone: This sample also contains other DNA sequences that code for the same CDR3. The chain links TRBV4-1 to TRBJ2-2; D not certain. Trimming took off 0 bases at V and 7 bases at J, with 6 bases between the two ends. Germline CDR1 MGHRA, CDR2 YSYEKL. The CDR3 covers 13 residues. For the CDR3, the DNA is TGCGCCAGCAGCCAAGATCCCGGCGGGGAGCTGTTTTTT. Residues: CASSQDPGGELFF.

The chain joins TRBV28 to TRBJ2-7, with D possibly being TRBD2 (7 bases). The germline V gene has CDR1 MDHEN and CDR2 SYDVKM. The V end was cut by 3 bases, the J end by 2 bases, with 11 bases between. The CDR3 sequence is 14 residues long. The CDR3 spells CASSLEGGAYEQYF. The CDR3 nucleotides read TGTGCCAGCAGTTTGGAGGGGGGGGCCTACGAGCAGTACTTC.

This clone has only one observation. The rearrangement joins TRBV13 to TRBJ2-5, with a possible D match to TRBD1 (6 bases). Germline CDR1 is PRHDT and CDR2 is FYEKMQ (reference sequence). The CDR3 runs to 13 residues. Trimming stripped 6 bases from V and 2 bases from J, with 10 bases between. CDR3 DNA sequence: TGTGCCAGCAGAGAAACAGGGCAAGAGACCCAGTACTTC. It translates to CASRETGQETQYF.

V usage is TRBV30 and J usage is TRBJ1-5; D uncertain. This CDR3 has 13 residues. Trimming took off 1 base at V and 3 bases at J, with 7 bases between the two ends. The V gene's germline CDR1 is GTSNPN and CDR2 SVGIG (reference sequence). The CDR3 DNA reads TGTGCCTGGAGTGAGGATCCCAATCAGCCCCAGCATTTT. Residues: CAWSEDPNQPQHF.

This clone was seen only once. CDR3 DNA sequence: TGTGCCAGCAGCTTAGAGGGAGACAGCAATCAGCCCCAGCATTTT. It encodes CASSLEGDSNQPQHF. The genes are TRBV11-2 and TRBJ1-5; D ambiguous. With 0 bases removed from V and 1 base from J, the gap between germline ends came to 7 bases. Germline-derived CDR1 and CDR2 are SGHAT and FQNNGV. This CDR3 spans 15 amino acids.

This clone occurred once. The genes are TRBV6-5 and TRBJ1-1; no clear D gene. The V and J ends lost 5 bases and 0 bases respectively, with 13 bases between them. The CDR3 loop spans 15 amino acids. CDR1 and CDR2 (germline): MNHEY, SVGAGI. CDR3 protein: CASSAVETVNTEAFF. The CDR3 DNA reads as TGTGCCAGCAGTGCAGTTGAGACGGTGAACACTGAAGCTTTCTTT.

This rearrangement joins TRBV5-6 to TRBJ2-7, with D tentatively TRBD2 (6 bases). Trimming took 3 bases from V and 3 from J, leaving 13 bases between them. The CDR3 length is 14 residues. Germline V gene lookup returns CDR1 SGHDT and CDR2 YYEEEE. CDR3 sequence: CASSSLGTDYEQYF. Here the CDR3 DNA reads TGTGCCAGCAGCTCCCTCGGGACTGACTACGAGCAGTACTTC.

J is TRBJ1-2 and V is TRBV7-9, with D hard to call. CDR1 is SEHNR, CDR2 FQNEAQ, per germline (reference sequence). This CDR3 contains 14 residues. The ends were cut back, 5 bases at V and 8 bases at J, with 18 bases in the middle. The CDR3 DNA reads TGTGCCAGCAGCCCAAAGACCAGGTATGGCGGCTACACCTTC. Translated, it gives CASSPKTRYGGYTF.

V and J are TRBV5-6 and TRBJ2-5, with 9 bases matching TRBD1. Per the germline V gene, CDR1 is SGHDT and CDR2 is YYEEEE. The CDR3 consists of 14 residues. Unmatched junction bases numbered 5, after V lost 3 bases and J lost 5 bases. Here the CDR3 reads CASSSGQGTETQYF. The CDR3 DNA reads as TGTGCCAGCAGCTCGGGACAGGGTACGGAGACCCAGTACTTC. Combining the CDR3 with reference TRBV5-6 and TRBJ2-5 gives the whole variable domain DAGVTQSPTHLIKTRGQQVTLRCSPKSGHDTVSWYQQALGQGPQFIFQYYEEEERQRGNFPDRFSGHQFPNYSSELNVNALLLGDSALYLCASSSGQGTETQYFGPGTRLLVL.

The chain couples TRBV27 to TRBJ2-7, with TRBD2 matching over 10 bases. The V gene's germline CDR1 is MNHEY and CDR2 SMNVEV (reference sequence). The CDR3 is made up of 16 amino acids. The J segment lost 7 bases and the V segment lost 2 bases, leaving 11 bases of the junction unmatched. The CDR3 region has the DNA TGTGCCAGCAGTTTACTCCTAGCGGGGGCCTGGGGGGAGCAGTACTTC. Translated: CASSLLLAGAWGEQYF.

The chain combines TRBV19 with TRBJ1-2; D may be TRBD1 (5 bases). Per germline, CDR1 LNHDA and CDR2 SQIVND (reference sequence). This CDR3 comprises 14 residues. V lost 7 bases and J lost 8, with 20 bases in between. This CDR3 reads CASTHTGTGIGYTF. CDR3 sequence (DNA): TGTGCCAGTACCCATACGGGGACTGGTATAGGCTACACCTTC.

The CDR3: CASSQGQGAYNEQFF. DNA for the CDR3: TGTGCCAGCAGCCAGGGACAGGGTGCCTACAATGAGCAGTTCTTC. This chain links TRBV11-3 with TRBJ2-1; the match to TRBD1 covers 9 bases. With V trimmed by 5 bases and J by 2 bases, 4 bases remained unmatched. This CDR3 has 15 amino acids. Germline V gene lookup returns CDR1 SGHNT and CDR2 YENEEA.

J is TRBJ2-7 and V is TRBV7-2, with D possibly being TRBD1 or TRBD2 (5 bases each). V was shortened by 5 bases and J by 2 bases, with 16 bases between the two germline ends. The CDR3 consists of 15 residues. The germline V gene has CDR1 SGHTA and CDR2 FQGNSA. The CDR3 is CASSNHRDGTYEQYF. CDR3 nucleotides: TGTGCCAGCAGCAACCACCGGGACGGTACCTACGAGCAGTACTTC.

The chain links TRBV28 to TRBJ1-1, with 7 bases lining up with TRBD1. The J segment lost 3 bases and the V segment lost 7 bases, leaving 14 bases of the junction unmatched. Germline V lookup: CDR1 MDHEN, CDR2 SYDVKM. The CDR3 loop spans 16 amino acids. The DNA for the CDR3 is TGTGCCAGCACTCCTACGGCTGACAGGGAGGACACTGAAGCTTTCTTT. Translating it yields CASTPTADREDTEAFF.